Presented here are 27 T cell receptor beta chains from one specimen sequenced in a study of CD8 T cells in ankylosing spondylitis. TCRdb analysed the 5' RACE reads with MiXCR anew, one entry per CDR3 protein. The sample lists some 250,000 distinct CDR3 sequences; around 25% were seen once. Sequencing was performed on blood, either unsorted or a sorted T cell fraction (not recorded which). The receptor source for this set is a male donor with ankylosing spondylitis or in good health (not recorded which).

Only a few counts were recorded for this clonotype. The V call is TRBV5-1, the J call TRBJ2-5, with 13 positions matching TRBD2. Germline CDR1 SGHRS, CDR2 YFSETQ. The CDR3 loop spans 15 amino acids. The V segment lost 3 bases and the J segment 5 bases; nucleotides outside the gene matches: 4. In nucleotides, the CDR3 is TGCGCCAGCAGCTGGACTAGCGGGGGAGGGGAGACCCAGTACTTC. Residues: CASSWTSGGGETQYF.

The rearrangement joins TRBV9 to TRBJ2-3, with D uncertain. Germline CDR1 reads SGDLS; CDR2 reads YYNGEE. This CDR3 has 15 amino acids. V was trimmed by 3 bases and J by 0 bases, leaving 11 bases between them. DNA for the CDR3: TGTGCCAGCAGCGGCCGGGCAGTGAGCACAGATACGCAGTATTTT. Translated, it gives CASSGRAVSTDTQYF.

This clonotype was recorded at least ten times. The chain uses TRBV20-1 and TRBJ2-7; TRBD2 might be the D (6 bases). The CDR3 contains 15 residues. V dropped 3 bases and J dropped 5 bases, with 20 bases sitting between them. Germline V gene sequence: CDR1 DFQATT, CDR2 SNEGSKA (reference sequence). The CDR3 coding sequence is TGCAGTGCTAGCCGTCGTGATAGCGGTGGGGACGAGCAGTACTTC. Its protein is CSASRRDSGGDEQYF.

The V and J genes are TRBV29-1 and TRBJ2-5, with 8 nucleotides matching TRBD1. V lost 7 bases, J lost 4 bases, and 14 bases stayed unmatched. The CDR3 spans 15 residues. Per germline, CDR1 SQVTM and CDR2 ANQGSEA. The DNA for the CDR3 is TGCAGCGCCTGGGGCCGGGTCAGGGGGCGAGAGACCCAGTACTTC. Amino acid sequence: CSAWGRVRGRETQYF.

This clonotype appeared many times. This chain links TRBV20-1 with TRBJ2-5; D is undetermined. Germline-derived CDR1 and CDR2 are DFQATT and SNEGSKA (reference sequence). Deletions cut 2 bases from V and 4 bases from J, with 11 bases between. The CDR3 runs to 13 residues. This CDR3 reads CSARSPDLETQYF. CDR3 coding DNA: TGCAGTGCTAGATCCCCTGATCTAGAGACCCAGTACTTC.

This clonotype was observed at least ten times. The chain uses TRBV10-3 and TRBJ2-1; D remains ambiguous. This CDR3 comprises 15 residues. The germline V gene encodes CDR1 ENHRY and CDR2 SYGVKD. Trimming removed 5 bases at V and 0 bases at J, with 11 bases between. The CDR3 DNA reads TGTGCCATCAGTAAGACGGCCAGCTCCTACAATGAGCAGTTCTTC. This gives the protein CAISKTASSYNEQFF.

The V call is TRBV9, the J call TRBJ2-2, with a possible D match to TRBD1 (5 bases). V lost 0 bases to trimming and J lost 4 bases, with 13 bases between them. Germline CDR1 reads SGDLS; CDR2 reads YYNGEE. The CDR3 length is 16 residues. The CDR3 nucleotides read TGTGCCAGCAGCGTAGTAGGGGCGCAGGGCACCGGGGAGCTGTTTTTT. This sequence encodes CASSVVGAQGTGELFF.

This rearrangement joins TRBV9 to TRBJ2-5; 13 nucleotides agree with TRBD2. Germline-derived CDR1 and CDR2 are SGDLS and YYNGEE. The CDR3 runs to 17 residues. V dropped 0 bases and J dropped 1; count of bases not matched to a gene: 3. The DNA of the CDR3 is TGTGCCAGCAGCGTAGGGACTAGCGGGGGCCTCCAAGAGACCCAGTACTTC. Its protein product is CASSVGTSGGLQETQYF.

The CDR3 coding sequence is TGTGCCAGCAGTGACTCCACAAGTTCCTACAATGAGCAGTTCTTC. Translation: CASSDSTSSYNEQFF. V and J are TRBV2 and TRBJ2-1; D remains unclear. The CDR3 contains 15 residues. Germline V gene sequence: CDR1 SNHLY, CDR2 FYNNEI. Trimming removed 3 bases at V and 1 base at J, with 10 bases between.

This clonotype turned up a few times. The gene calls are TRBV6-1 and TRBJ2-2, with a weak D call TRBD2 (5 bases). The CDR3 contains 14 residues. V gave up 7 bases and J gave up 8 bases, with 17 bases separating them. The germline gives CDR1 MNHNS, CDR2 SASEGT. CDR3 region: CASTRDYPLGELFF. The CDR3 nucleotides are TGTGCCAGCACTCGTGACTACCCATTGGGGGAGCTGTTTTTT.

This clonotype was observed at least ten times. The genes are TRBV20-1 and TRBJ1-1; tentative D call: TRBD1 (5 bases). The germline V gene encodes CDR1 DFQATT and CDR2 SNEGSKA (reference sequence). The CDR3 is 13 amino acids. V shed 6 bases and J shed 0 bases, with 11 bases lying between them. CDR3 nucleotide sequence: TGCAGTGCCCCAGGGCCCTTGAACACTGAAGCTTTCTTT. Encoded protein: CSAPGPLNTEAFF.

This clonotype was recorded a few times. The chain uses TRBV20-1 and TRBJ1-6, with 7 nucleotides matching TRBD1. The CDR3 runs 14 residues. V was clipped by 6 bases and J by 13 bases; unmatched bases: 15. CDR1 is DFQATT, CDR2 SNEGSKA, per germline (reference sequence). CDR3 protein: CSARGGGRLNPLHF. For the CDR3, the DNA is TGCAGTGCCAGGGGGGGGGGACGCCTAAATCCCCTCCACTTT.

The V call is TRBV20-1, the J call TRBJ2-5; D unclear. The germline gives CDR1 DFQATT, CDR2 SNEGSKA (reference sequence). V was pared by 0 bases and J by 5 bases, with 19 bases between. This CDR3 spans 16 amino acids. The CDR3 DNA is TGCAGTGCTAGAGATCGGCCGGTGATTACCGGGGAGACCCAGTACTTC. This sequence encodes CSARDRPVITGETQYF.

Only a few counts were recorded for this clonotype. This chain links TRBV20-1 with TRBJ2-7, with D perhaps matching TRBD1 (6 bases). Germline CDR1 is DFQATT and CDR2 is SNEGSKA (reference sequence). Trimming left V 3 bases short and J 3 bases short, with 15 bases between. There are 14 residues in the CDR3. The CDR3 coding sequence is TGCAGTGCTAGCAGCGGCCAGGGGAGCTACGAGCAGTACTTC. Its translation is CSASSGQGSYEQYF.

The V gene is TRBV3-1, the J gene TRBJ2-7; a possible D gene is TRBD1 (5 bases). Per germline, CDR1 LGHDT and CDR2 YNNKEL (reference sequence). V gave up 11 bases and J gave up 3 bases, with 23 bases separating them. The CDR3 is 15 residues long. As DNA, the CDR3 is TGTGCCTCCTGCCAAGCCAGGGCCGCCCTCTACGAGCAGTACTTC. Translated, it gives CASCQARAALYEQYF.

This clonotype was recorded many times. This chain links TRBV9 with TRBJ2-1; D unclear. V lost 1 base and J 9 bases, leaving 11 bases between the germline ends. This CDR3 comprises 13 residues. The V gene's germline CDR1 is SGDLS and CDR2 YYNGEE. CDR3 region: CASSVSIYSEQFF. The DNA of the CDR3 is TGTGCCAGCAGCGTAAGCATCTATAGTGAGCAGTTCTTC.

This clonotype was detected many times. V is TRBV4-1 and J is TRBJ2-3; D could derive from TRBD1 or TRBD2 (6 bases each). Germline V gene sequence: CDR1 MGHRA, CDR2 YSYEKL. The CDR3 spans 17 residues. Trimming took off 0 bases at V and 3 bases at J, with 16 bases between the two ends. The CDR3 spells CASSQDLGGKGTDTQYF. The CDR3 DNA sequence: TGCGCCAGCAGCCAAGATTTAGGGGGGAAGGGAACAGATACGCAGTATTTT.

This clonotype has more than one count but fewer than ten. The rearrangement joins TRBV10-3 to TRBJ1-2, with a possible D match to TRBD1 (5 bases). Germline V gene sequence: CDR1 ENHRY, CDR2 SYGVKD. This CDR3 comprises 13 residues. The V gene lost 11 bases and the J gene lost 2 bases, with 15 bases spanning the gap. In DNA form, the CDR3 reads TGTGCCGTAACCGGGACCGCAAACTATGGCTACACCTTC. It specifies CAVTGTANYGYTF.

This clonotype was seen only a few times. V is TRBV29-1 and J is TRBJ2-2; tentative D call: TRBD2 (5 bases). CDR1 is SQVTM, CDR2 ANQGSEA, per germline. Deletions cut 1 base from V and 0 bases from J, with 9 bases between. The CDR3 sequence is 15 residues long. This CDR3 is CSVEGGLANTGELFF. The DNA for the CDR3 is TGCAGCGTTGAAGGAGGGCTAGCGAACACCGGGGAGCTGTTTTTT.

This clonotype was picked up many times. The J gene is TRBJ2-5, the V gene TRBV12-3 or TRBV12-4; TRBD1 might be the D (6 bases). V lost 3 bases to trimming and J lost 5 bases, with 16 bases between them. The CDR3 runs to 15 residues. The CDR3: CASSFLKGVGETQYF. The CDR3 region has the DNA TGTGCCAGCAGTTTCCTCAAGGGGGTGGGCGAGACCCAGTACTTC.

V usage is TRBV20-1 and J usage is TRBJ2-7; 7 nucleotides line up with TRBD1. The CDR3 loop spans 15 amino acids. V dropped 0 bases and J dropped 6; count of bases not matched to a gene: 11. The germline V gene has CDR1 DFQATT and CDR2 SNEGSKA (reference sequence). CDR3 residues: CSARDLETGFGEQYF. The CDR3 region has the DNA TGCAGTGCTAGAGATCTCGAGACAGGGTTCGGCGAGCAGTACTTC.

This sequence joins TRBV20-1 and TRBJ1-2; maybe TRBD1 (6 bases). V lost 6 bases and J 7 bases, leaving 30 bases between the germline ends. From germline, CDR1 is DFQATT and CDR2 SNEGSKA (reference sequence). The CDR3 length is 17 residues. CDR3 protein: CSAATNHGGGLGSGYTF. The CDR3 DNA sequence: TGCAGTGCAGCGACAAACCACGGAGGGGGACTGGGCTCTGGCTACACCTTC.

This clonotype showed up just once. Being one base from a much bigger clone, this may be a read error. The genes are TRBV6-6 and TRBJ1-2; no reliable D call. Germline-derived CDR1 and CDR2 are MNHNY and SVGAGI (reference sequence). This CDR3 contains 11 residues. The CDR3 protein is CATKTDYGHTF. DNA for the CDR3: TGTGCCACCAAAACCGACTATGGCCACACCTTC.

This clonotype was seen more than once but under ten times. V is TRBV20-1 and J is TRBJ1-2; D gene unclear. The V and J ends lost 3 bases and 4 bases respectively, with 9 bases between them. This CDR3 has 12 residues. Germline V gives CDR1 DFQATT, CDR2 SNEGSKA (reference sequence). The CDR3, as DNA: TGCAGTGCTAGCTCGGTTCCCTATGGCTACACCTTC. Translation: CSASSVPYGYTF.

This chain joins TRBV15 and TRBJ1-1; the D is unclear. Trimming stripped 1 base from V and 4 bases from J, with 7 bases between. This CDR3 has 13 amino acids. Germline CDR1 reads LNHNV; CDR2 reads YYDKDF (reference sequence). CDR3 nucleotides: TGTGCCACCAGCAGAGGACGGGCCACTGAAGCTTTCTTT. This translates into CATSRGRATEAFF.

The chain combines TRBV9 with TRBJ2-7, with D unresolved. From germline, CDR1 is SGDLS and CDR2 YYNGEE. CDR3 size: 12 residues. Trimming left V 4 bases short and J 8 bases short, with 13 bases between. The CDR3 loop is CASSLKSDKQYF. The CDR3 nucleotides are TGTGCCAGCAGCTTAAAGTCGGATAAGCAGTACTTC. Together with reference TRBV9 and TRBJ2-7, the CDR3 gives the full variable domain: DSGVTQTPKHLITATGQRVTLRCSPRSGDLSVYWYQQSLDQGLQFLIQYYNGEERAKGNILERFSAQQFPDLHSELNLSSLELGDSALYFCASSLKSDKQYFGPGTRLTVT.

This clonotype turned up a few times. V is TRBV6-6 and J is TRBJ2-2; D gene ambiguous. The CDR3 contains 13 residues. The V end was cut by 6 bases, the J end by 3 bases, with 8 bases between. Germline CDR1 and CDR2: MNHNY and SVGAGI (reference sequence). CDR3 protein: CASSRGYTGELFF. CDR3 coding DNA: TGTGCCAGCAGCCGCGGATACACCGGGGAGCTGTTTTTT.